This T cell receptor (beta chain) stems from a study of blood T cell repertoires in COVID-19. Study-wide background: The origin of the acute and convalescent COVID-19 samples was the United States, Italy and Spain. PBMCs, B-cell-depleted T cells, or T cells were the source of the cDNA or gDNA that made up the material.

Authors' data handling: Nucleated cell counts were estimated from reference gene primer amplification. Using immunoSEQ multiplex PCR, the repertoire was profiled, and TCRdb retains in-frame clones only, with some absent. Clone size and V and J calls were adopted from that table, with D and trimming inferred from the DNA. This sample has more than 200,000 clones, with roughly 90% found just once. The CDR3 contains 16 residues. With V trimmed by 4 bases and J by 0 bases, 8 bases remained unmatched. Germline V lookup: CDR1 SGHNT, CDR2 YYREEE (reference sequence). Material for sequencing was peripheral blood. The receptor comes from a man aged 25 to 40 with active or convalescent COVID-19. This sequence joins TRBV5-4 and TRBJ1-2; 8 bases align to TRBD1. The DNA of the CDR3 is TGTGCCAGCAGCGCGGGACAGGTGAGAGCTAACTATGGCTACACCTTC. It yields the protein CASSAGQVRANYGYTF.